This record looks at one TCR beta chain sequence and its context. Its antigen is as yet unknown. The data derive from a study of beta chain features in type 1 diabetes. On the study more broadly: All samples yielded around 99 million examined sorted cells. Study observations and caveats: Type 1 diabetes patients had moderately but significantly shorter TCRB CDR3s in all four CD4+ subsets. Naive, central memory and Treg TCRB repertoires appeared more alike in patients than in healthy donors.

The sequenced template was cDNA made from the entire isolated RNA. Produced via immunoSEQ multiplex PCR; TCRdb's table is partial and in-frame only. The sample has more than 120,000 clones, about 13% seen once. Per donor, one heparinised blood draw averaged around 120 mL. The sample consisted of central memory CD4+ T cells from blood. The TCR was taken from a man between 18 and 35 years old with type 1 diabetes.

The chain's CDR3 is CASSSLTPQSYNEQFF. The CDR3 DNA reads TGTGCCAGCAGTTCCCTCACCCCCCAATCCTACAATGAGCAGTTCTTC. This chain joins TRBV28 and TRBJ2-1; no definite D call. With 4 bases removed from V and 1 base from J, the gap between germline ends came to 14 bases. Germline V gene sequence: CDR1 MDHEN, CDR2 SYDVKM. The CDR3 is 16 amino acids.